This T cell receptor (beta chain) was obtained from a study of T cell responses to AZD1222 COVID-19 vaccine. Turning to the study itself: Second-dose timings of about 4 or about 12 weeks were pooled. Overall study results and limits: Unmutated regions of variants are reportedly targeted by nearly half of spike-specific TCRs. Clonal diversity may have been underestimated, and the donors were mostly white British, with more females than males. Rises in breadth and depth of Spike-specific TCRs came after two AZD1222 doses.

Worth noting for this clone: The antigen is undetermined.

TCRdb's copy holds only in-frame clones and misses some; the assay was immunoSEQ multiplex PCR. The repertoire includes some 90,000 clones, about 87% of them detected once, and 15% to 20% sits in the top ten. Deletions cut 4 bases from V and 10 bases from J, with 17 bases between. The germline CDR1 and CDR2 sequences are LGHDT and YNNKEL (reference sequence). The CDR3 loop spans 14 amino acids. This TCR came from an adult in good health. This sample comprised peripheral blood, obtained on day 0 of AZD1222 vaccination. This sequence joins TRBV3-1 (or the pseudogene TRBV3-2) and TRBJ2-1, with D tentatively TRBD1 (6 bases). CDR3 amino acids: CASSPGQGSVEQFF. The CDR3, as DNA: TGTGCCAGCAGCCCGGGACAAGGTTCTGTGGAGCAGTTCTTC.